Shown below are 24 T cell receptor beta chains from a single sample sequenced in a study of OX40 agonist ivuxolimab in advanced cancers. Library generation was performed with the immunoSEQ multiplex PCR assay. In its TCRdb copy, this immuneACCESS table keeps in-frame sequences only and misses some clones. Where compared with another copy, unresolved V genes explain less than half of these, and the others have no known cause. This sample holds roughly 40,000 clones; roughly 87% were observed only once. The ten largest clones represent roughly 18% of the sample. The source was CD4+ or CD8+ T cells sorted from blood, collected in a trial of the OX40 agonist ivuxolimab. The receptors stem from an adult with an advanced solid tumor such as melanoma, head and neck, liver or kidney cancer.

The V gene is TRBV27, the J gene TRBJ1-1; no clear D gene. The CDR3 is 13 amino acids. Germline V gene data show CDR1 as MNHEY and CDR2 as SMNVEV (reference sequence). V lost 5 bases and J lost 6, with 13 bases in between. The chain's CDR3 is CASSEWFGSEAFF. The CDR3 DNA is TGTGCCAGCAGTGAGTGGTTTGGGTCTGAAGCTTTCTTT.

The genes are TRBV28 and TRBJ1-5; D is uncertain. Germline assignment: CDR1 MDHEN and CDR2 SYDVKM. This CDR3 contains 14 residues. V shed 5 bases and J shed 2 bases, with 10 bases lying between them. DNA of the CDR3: TGTGCCAGCAGTCTAAGGCTGGGCAATCAGCCCCAGCATTTT. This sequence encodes CASSLRLGNQPQHF.

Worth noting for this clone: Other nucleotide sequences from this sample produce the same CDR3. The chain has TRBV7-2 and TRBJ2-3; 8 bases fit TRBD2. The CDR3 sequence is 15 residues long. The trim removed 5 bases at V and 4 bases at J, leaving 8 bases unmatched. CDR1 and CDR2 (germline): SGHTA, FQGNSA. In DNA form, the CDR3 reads TGTGCCAGCAGCCCTTCCGGGGGGGCGGCAGATACGCAGTATTTT. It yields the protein CASSPSGGAADTQYF.

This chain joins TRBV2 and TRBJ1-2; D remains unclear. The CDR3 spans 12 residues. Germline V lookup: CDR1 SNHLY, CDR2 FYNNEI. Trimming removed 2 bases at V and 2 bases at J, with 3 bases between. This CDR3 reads CASSESNYGYTF. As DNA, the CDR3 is TGTGCCAGCAGTGAATCCAACTATGGCTACACCTTC.

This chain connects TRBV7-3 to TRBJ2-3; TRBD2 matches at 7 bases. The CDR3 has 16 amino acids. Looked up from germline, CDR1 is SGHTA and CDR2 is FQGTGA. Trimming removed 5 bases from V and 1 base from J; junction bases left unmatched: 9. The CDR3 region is CASSQGASGRTDTQYF. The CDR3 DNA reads TGTGCCAGCAGCCAAGGAGCTAGCGGCCGCACAGATACGCAGTATTTT.

In DNA form, the CDR3 reads TGCGCCAGCAGCCCTTTAACGGGCTACGAGCAGTACTTC. This encodes CASSPLTGYEQYF. The chain links TRBV4-3 to TRBJ2-7; no reliable D call. V was pared by 4 bases and J by 3 bases, with 10 bases between. CDR1 and CDR2 from the germline V gene are LGHNA and YSLEER. The length of the CDR3 is 13 residues.

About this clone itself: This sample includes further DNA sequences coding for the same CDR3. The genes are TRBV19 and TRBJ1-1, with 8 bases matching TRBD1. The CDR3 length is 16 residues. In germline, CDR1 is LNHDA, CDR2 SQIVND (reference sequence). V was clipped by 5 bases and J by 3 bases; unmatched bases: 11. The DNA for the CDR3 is TGTGCCAGTAGTTTCAGGACAGGGCATTTGGACACTGAAGCTTTCTTT. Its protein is CASSFRTGHLDTEAFF.

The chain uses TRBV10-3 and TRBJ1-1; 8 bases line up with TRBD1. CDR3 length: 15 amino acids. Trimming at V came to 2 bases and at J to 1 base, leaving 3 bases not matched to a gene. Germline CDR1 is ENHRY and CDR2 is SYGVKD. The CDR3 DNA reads TGTGCCATCAGTGAGACGGGACAGGCGAACACTGAAGCTTTCTTT. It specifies CAISETGQANTEAFF.

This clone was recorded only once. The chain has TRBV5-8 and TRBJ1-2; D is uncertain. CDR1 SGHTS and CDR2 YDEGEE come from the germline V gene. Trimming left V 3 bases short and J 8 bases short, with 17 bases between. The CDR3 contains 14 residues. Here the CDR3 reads CASSYVFDGGGYTF. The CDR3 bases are TGTGCCAGCAGCTACGTTTTTGATGGAGGGGGCTACACCTTC. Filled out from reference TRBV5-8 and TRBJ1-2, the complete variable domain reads EAGVTQSPTHLIKTRGQQATLRCSPISGHTSVYWYQQALGLGLQFLLWYDEGEERNRGNFPPRFSGRQFPNYSSELNVNALELEDSALYLCASSYVFDGGGYTFGSGTRLTVV.

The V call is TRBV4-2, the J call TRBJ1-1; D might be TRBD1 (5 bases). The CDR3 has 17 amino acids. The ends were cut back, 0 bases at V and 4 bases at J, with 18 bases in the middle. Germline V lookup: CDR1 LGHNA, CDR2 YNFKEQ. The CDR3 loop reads CASSQDGGRQGGTEAFF. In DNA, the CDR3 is TGTGCCAGCAGCCAAGATGGGGGTAGGCAGGGCGGCACTGAAGCTTTCTTT.

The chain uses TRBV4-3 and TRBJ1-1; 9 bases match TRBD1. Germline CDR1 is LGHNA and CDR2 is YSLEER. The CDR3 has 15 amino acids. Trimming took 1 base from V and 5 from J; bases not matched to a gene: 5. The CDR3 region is CASSQGTGAFTEAFF. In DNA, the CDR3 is TGCGCCAGCAGCCAAGGGACAGGGGCTTTTACTGAAGCTTTCTTT.

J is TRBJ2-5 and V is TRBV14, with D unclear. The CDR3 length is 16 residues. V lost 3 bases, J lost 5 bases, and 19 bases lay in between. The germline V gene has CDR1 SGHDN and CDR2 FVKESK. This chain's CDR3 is CASSHPGRMSSETQYF. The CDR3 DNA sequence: TGTGCCAGCAGCCACCCCGGTCGCATGAGTAGCGAGACCCAGTACTTC.

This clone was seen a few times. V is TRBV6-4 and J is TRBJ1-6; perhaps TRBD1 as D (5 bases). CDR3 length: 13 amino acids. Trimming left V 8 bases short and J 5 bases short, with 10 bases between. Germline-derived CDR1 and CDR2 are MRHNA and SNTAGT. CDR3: CASGEGNNSPLHF. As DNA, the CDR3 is TGTGCCAGCGGGGAGGGGAATAATTCACCCCTCCACTTT.

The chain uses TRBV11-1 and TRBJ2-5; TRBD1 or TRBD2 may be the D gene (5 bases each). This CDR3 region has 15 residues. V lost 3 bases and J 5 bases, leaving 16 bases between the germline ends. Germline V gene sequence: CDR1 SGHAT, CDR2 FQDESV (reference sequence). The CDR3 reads CASSLGTSGGETQYF. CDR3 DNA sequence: TGTGCCAGCAGCTTGGGGACCTCCGGCGGGGAGACCCAGTACTTC. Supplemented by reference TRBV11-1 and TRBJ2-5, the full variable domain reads EAEVAQSPRYKITEKSQAVAFWCDPISGHATLYWYRQILGQGPELLVQFQDESVVDDSQLPKDRFSAERLKGVDSTLKIQPAELGDSAMYLCASSLGTSGGETQYFGPGTRLLVL.

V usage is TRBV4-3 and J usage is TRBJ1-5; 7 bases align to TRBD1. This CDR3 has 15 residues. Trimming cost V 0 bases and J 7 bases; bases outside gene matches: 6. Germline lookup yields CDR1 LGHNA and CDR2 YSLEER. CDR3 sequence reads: CASSQDRGGRQPQHF. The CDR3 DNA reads TGCGCCAGCAGCCAAGACAGGGGGGGGAGACAGCCCCAGCATTTT.

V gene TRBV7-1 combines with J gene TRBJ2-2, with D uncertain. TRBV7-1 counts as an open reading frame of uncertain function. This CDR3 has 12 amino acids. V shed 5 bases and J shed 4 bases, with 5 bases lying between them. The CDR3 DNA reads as TGTGCCAGCAGCACCCCCACCGGGGAGCTGTTTTTT. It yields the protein CASSTPTGELFF.

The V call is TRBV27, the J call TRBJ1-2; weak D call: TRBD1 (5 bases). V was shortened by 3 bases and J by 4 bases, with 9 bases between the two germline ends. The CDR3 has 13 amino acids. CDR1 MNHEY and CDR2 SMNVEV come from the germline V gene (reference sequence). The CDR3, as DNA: TGTGCCAGCAGTTTTCTCGACAGCTATGGCTACACCTTC. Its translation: CASSFLDSYGYTF.

For the CDR3, the DNA is TGTGCCAGCAGTTCCCTGGACGGTTACTACGAGCAGTACGTC. It specifies CASSSLDGYYEQYV. The chain carries TRBV6-5 and TRBJ2-7; D not certain. Germline CDR1 MNHEY, CDR2 SVGAGI. This CDR3 region has 14 residues. Trimming removed 4 bases from V and 3 bases from J, with 13 bases in between.

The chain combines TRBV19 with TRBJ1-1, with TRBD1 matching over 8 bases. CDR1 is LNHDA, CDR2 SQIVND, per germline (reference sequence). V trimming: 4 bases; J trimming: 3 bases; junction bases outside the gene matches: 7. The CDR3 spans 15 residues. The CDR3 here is CASSNPQGADTEAFF. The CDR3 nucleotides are TGTGCCAGTAGTAACCCCCAGGGGGCTGACACTGAAGCTTTCTTT.

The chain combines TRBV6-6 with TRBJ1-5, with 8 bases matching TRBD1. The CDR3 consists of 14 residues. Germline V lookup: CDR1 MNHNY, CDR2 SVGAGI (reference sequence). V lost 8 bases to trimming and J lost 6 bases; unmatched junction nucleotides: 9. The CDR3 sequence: CASLGQGYTQPQHF. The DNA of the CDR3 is TGTGCCAGCCTCGGACAGGGTTATACTCAGCCCCAGCATTTT.

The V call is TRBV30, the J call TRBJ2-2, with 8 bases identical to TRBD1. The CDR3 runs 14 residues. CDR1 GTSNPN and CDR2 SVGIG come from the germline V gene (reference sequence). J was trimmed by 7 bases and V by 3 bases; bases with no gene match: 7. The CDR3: CAWSAGQGYGELFF. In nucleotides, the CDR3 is TGTGCCTGGAGCGCTGGACAGGGATACGGGGAGCTGTTTTTT.

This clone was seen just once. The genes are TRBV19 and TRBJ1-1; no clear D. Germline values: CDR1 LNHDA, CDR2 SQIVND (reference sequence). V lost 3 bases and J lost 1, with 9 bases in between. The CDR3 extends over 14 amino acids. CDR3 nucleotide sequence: TGTGCCAGTAGTATCGAGAGGGCGAACACTGAAGCTTTCTTT. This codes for CASSIERANTEAFF.

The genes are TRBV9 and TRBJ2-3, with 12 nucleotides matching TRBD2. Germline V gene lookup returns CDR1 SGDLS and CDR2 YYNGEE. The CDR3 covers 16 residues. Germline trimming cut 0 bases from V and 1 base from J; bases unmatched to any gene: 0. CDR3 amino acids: CASSVGTSGGTDTQYF. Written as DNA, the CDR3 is TGTGCCAGCAGCGTAGGGACTAGCGGGGGCACAGATACGCAGTATTTT.

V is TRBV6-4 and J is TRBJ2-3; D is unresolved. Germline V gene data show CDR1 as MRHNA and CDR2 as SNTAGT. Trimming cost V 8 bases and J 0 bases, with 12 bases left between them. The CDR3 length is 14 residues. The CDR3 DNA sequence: TGTGCCAGCGCCCTGGACCCTAGCACAGATACGCAGTATTTT. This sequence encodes CASALDPSTDTQYF.